Each of the 29 T cell receptor beta chains below was sequenced from the same sample in a study of OX40 agonist ivuxolimab in advanced cancers. Sequencing used immunoSEQ multiplex PCR; TCRdb keeps in-frame clones, though not all of them. Among about 62,000 clones, roughly 86% were seen once, and the ten largest hold more than 5%. The material sequenced was CD4+ or CD8+ T cells sorted from blood, taken in a trial of the OX40 agonist ivuxolimab. These receptors all stem from an adult with an advanced solid tumor such as melanoma, head and neck, liver or kidney cancer.

The chain uses TRBV7-2 and TRBJ1-3; perhaps TRBD1 as D (6 bases). Trimming took off 5 bases at V and 1 base at J, with 9 bases between the two ends. The CDR3 extends over 14 amino acids. The germline V gene has CDR1 SGHTA and CDR2 FQGNSA. The CDR3 DNA follows: TGTGCCAGCAGCCCTGACAGGTCTGGAAACACCATATATTTT. As protein: CASSPDRSGNTIYF.

The rearrangement links TRBV13 to TRBJ2-3; D might be TRBD2 (8 bases). The CDR3 extends over 21 amino acids. Germline CDR1 is PRHDT and CDR2 is FYEKMQ (reference sequence). Trimming removed 5 bases at V and 0 bases at J, with 30 bases between. In DNA, the CDR3 is TGTGCCAGCAGCACCTCCTCACAGGGGTTCATCTTAGCGGGGAGCACAGATACGCAGTATTTT. Amino acids: CASSTSSQGFILAGSTDTQYF.

The V call is TRBV5-4, the J call TRBJ1-1; 7 nucleotides agree with TRBD1. The CDR3 is made up of 14 amino acids. The V gene end was trimmed by 4 bases and the J gene end by 4 bases; junction bases not matched to a gene: 7. Germline CDR1 and CDR2: SGHNT and YYREEE (reference sequence). The CDR3 sequence: CASSLDRVSTEAFF. In nucleotides, the CDR3 is TGTGCCAGCAGCCTAGACAGGGTCAGCACTGAAGCTTTCTTT.

The gene calls are TRBV28 and TRBJ2-3; 9 bases fit TRBD1. This CDR3 has 12 amino acids. Germline CDR1 MDHEN, CDR2 SYDVKM. V gave up 7 bases and J gave up 11 bases; unmatched junction bases: 7. The CDR3 region is CASKTGGWVQYF. The CDR3 DNA follows: TGTGCCAGCAAAACAGGGGGCTGGGTGCAGTATTTT.

V gene TRBV27 combines with J gene TRBJ1-5; possible D gene TRBD1, 6 bases. Germline assignment: CDR1 MNHEY and CDR2 SMNVEV (reference sequence). V shed 2 bases and J shed 6 bases, with 11 bases lying between them. The CDR3 has 14 residues. The CDR3 loop is CASSLGRGVQPQHF. As DNA, the CDR3 is TGTGCCAGCAGTTTAGGCAGGGGAGTTCAGCCCCAGCATTTT.

The chain is built from TRBV11-2 and TRBJ2-3; D gene unclear. Germline CDR1 and CDR2: SGHAT and FQNNGV. The CDR3 runs 16 residues. Trimming shortened V by 5 bases and J by 1 base, and 16 bases separated the two germline ends. The CDR3 DNA is TGTGCCAGCAGCCCTAAGAATTATCATGGCACAGATACGCAGTATTTT. Protein: CASSPKNYHGTDTQYF.

The genes are TRBV6-1 and TRBJ2-3; D is unclear. CDR1 is MNHNS and CDR2 is SASEGT in the germline V gene. The CDR3 is 13 amino acids. Trimming removed 8 bases from V and 2 bases from J, with 11 bases in between. The CDR3 region is CASQTVFTDTQYF. CDR3 DNA sequence: TGTGCCAGCCAGACGGTTTTCACAGATACGCAGTATTTT.

About this clone itself: No conserved phenylalanine or tryptophan ends this CDR3, so it is likely a read error. The chain uses TRBV5-4 and TRBJ1-2; no clear D gene. From germline, CDR1 is SGHNT and CDR2 YYREEE (reference sequence). The CDR3 extends over 14 amino acids. The V end was cut by 2 bases, the J end by 3 bases, with 11 bases between. CDR3 amino acids: CASSFRGGDYGYTL. CDR3 DNA: TGTGCCAGCAGCTTTAGAGGTGGAGACTATGGCTACACCCTC.

CDR3 loop: CASSRGLSYEQYF. The CDR3 nucleotides are TGTGCCAGCAGCAGGGGACTATCCTACGAGCAGTACTTC. The rearrangement links TRBV28 to TRBJ2-7; maybe TRBD2 (7 bases). Germline CDR1 and CDR2: MDHEN and SYDVKM. This CDR3 is 13 amino acids long. V gave up 6 bases and J gave up 1 base, with 10 bases separating them.

The chain employs TRBV29-1 and TRBJ2-1; D is uncertain. This CDR3 region has 14 residues. The germline V gene has CDR1 SQVTM and CDR2 ANQGSEA. With 4 bases removed from V and 0 bases from J, the gap between germline ends came to 10 bases. The CDR3 DNA follows: TGCAGCGTTGCTATTCCCCTCTCCTACAATGAGCAGTTCTTC. The encoded protein is CSVAIPLSYNEQFF.

This chain connects TRBV9 to TRBJ1-4, with a weak D call TRBD1 (6 bases). The CDR3 has 18 residues. V shed 4 bases and J shed 2 bases, with 21 bases lying between them. Per germline, CDR1 SGDLS and CDR2 YYNGEE. CDR3 sequence reads: CASSPRGGAGGTNEKLFF. The DNA of the CDR3 is TGTGCCAGCAGCCCCCGAGGGGGGGCGGGCGGGACTAATGAAAAACTGTTTTTT.

The chain recombines TRBV27 with TRBJ2-5; D is uncertain. CDR3 length equals 15 residues. The germline V gene has CDR1 MNHEY and CDR2 SMNVEV (reference sequence). Trimming pared 1 base from V and 1 base from J, leaving 10 bases between. The CDR3 sequence: CASSLFRVGQETQYF. In DNA, the CDR3 is TGTGCCAGCAGTTTATTTCGGGTAGGCCAAGAGACCCAGTACTTC.

Here the CDR3 reads CASSQGHGYTF. The DNA for the CDR3 is TGTGCCAGCAGTCAGGGACATGGCTACACCTTC. This chain links TRBV6-6 with TRBJ1-2, with D perhaps matching TRBD1 (5 bases). The CDR3 consists of 11 residues. CDR1 is MNHNY and CDR2 is SVGAGI in the germline V gene (reference sequence). V shed 5 bases and J shed 6 bases, with 7 bases lying between them.

V usage is TRBV7-3 and J usage is TRBJ2-6; D is unresolved. Trimming left V 5 bases short and J 2 bases short, with 13 bases between. The germline gives CDR1 SGHTA, CDR2 FQGTGA. This CDR3 is built from 16 residues. The CDR3 nucleotides are TGTGCCAGCAGCCTCTCAGCTGGGGCTGGGGCCAACGTCCTGACTTTC. The encoded protein is CASSLSAGAGANVLTF.

The J gene is TRBJ2-3, the V gene TRBV11-2, with 10 nucleotides matching TRBD2. Germline V CDR1 and CDR2: SGHAT, FQNNGV. Trimming cost V 5 bases and J 14 bases; bases outside gene matches: 7. The CDR3 covers 12 residues. Here the CDR3 reads CASSPERGGGYF. CDR3 DNA: TGTGCCAGCAGCCCAGAGCGGGGGGGCGGGTATTTT.

V usage is TRBV6-5 and J usage is TRBJ2-3, with D perhaps matching TRBD2 (6 bases). Germline-derived CDR1 and CDR2 are MNHEY and SVGAGI. The CDR3 has 15 amino acids. V was shortened by 3 bases and J by 0 bases, with 10 bases between the two germline ends. The CDR3 is CASSYGGTSTDTQYF. The CDR3 DNA reads as TGTGCCAGCAGTTATGGGGGGACCAGCACAGATACGCAGTATTTT.

This chain joins TRBV30 and TRBJ1-1; D gene unclear. Germline CDR1 and CDR2: GTSNPN and SVGIG (reference sequence). The CDR3 length is 13 residues. Trimming shortened V by 3 bases and J by 1 base, and 9 bases separated the two germline ends. CDR3 loop: CAWSEDGNTEAFF. The CDR3 DNA reads TGTGCCTGGAGCGAAGACGGGAACACTGAAGCTTTCTTT.

The V and J genes are TRBV28 and TRBJ1-2; D gene unclear. The germline V and J ends were trimmed by 5 bases and 1 base, with 11 bases remaining between them. This CDR3 is 14 amino acids long. Germline CDR1 and CDR2: MDHEN and SYDVKM. CDR3 coding DNA: TGTGCCAGCAGTACCGGCGGGCATAACTATGGCTACACCTTC. It encodes CASSTGGHNYGYTF.

The genes are TRBV7-2 and TRBJ2-4, with 7 bases aligning to TRBD2. This CDR3 is built from 14 residues. The V gene's germline CDR1 is SGHTA and CDR2 FQGNSA. The V gene end was trimmed by 4 bases and the J gene end by 6 bases; junction bases not matched to a gene: 6. CDR3 sequence reads: CASSSGLLGNIQYF. CDR3 DNA sequence: TGTGCCAGCAGCTCGGGACTATTGGGAAACATTCAGTACTTC. The full variable domain, in which reference TRBV7-2 and TRBJ2-4 provide the parts outside the CDR3, is GAGVSQSPSNKVTEKGKDVELRCDPISGHTALYWYRQSLGQGLEFLIYFQGNSAPDKSGLPSDRFSAERTGGSVSTLTIQRTQQEDSAVYLCASSSGLLGNIQYFGAGTRLSVL.

This clone has only one observation. The CDR3 region has the DNA TGCGCCAGCAGCTTGTCCCCGGGACTAGCAGTCGACGAGCAGTACTTC. Translating it yields CASSLSPGLAVDEQYF. The chain is built from TRBV5-1 and TRBJ2-7, with 9 positions matching TRBD2. Looked up from germline, CDR1 is SGHRS and CDR2 is YFSETQ. This CDR3 is built from 16 residues. Losses at the gene ends were 1 base for V and 5 bases for J; bases not matched to a gene: 10.

The chain links TRBV19 to TRBJ1-4; unclear D gene. The CDR3 length is 14 residues. V gave up 5 bases and J gave up 0 bases, with 7 bases separating them. The germline CDR1 and CDR2 sequences are LNHDA and SQIVND (reference sequence). The CDR3 DNA is TGTGCCAGTAGTGTCTTAGCAACTAATGAAAAACTGTTTTTT. Encoded protein: CASSVLATNEKLFF.

The rearrangement joins TRBV18 to TRBJ2-1; 10 nucleotides align to TRBD2. The junction had 3 bases not matched to a gene; V was cut back by 3 bases and J by 7 bases. The length of the CDR3 is 14 residues. CDR1 is KGHSH, CDR2 LQKENI, per germline. DNA for the CDR3: TGTGCCAGCTCACCCGAGCGGGGGGGTAATGAGCAGTTCTTC. The encoded protein is CASSPERGGNEQFF.

The chain uses TRBV7-9 and TRBJ1-1, with D uncertain. Trimming took 5 bases from V and 0 from J, leaving 13 bases between them. Germline loops: CDR1 SEHNR, CDR2 FQNEAQ (reference sequence). The CDR3 totals 15 residues. CDR3 region: CASSPRHSMNTEAFF. The DNA for the CDR3 is TGTGCCAGCAGCCCCCGACACAGCATGAACACTGAAGCTTTCTTT.

The chain couples TRBV6-6 to TRBJ1-1, with D unresolved. The CDR3 covers 13 residues. Per germline, CDR1 MNHNY and CDR2 SVGAGI (reference sequence). V lost 4 bases, J lost 1 base, and 7 bases lay in between. This chain's CDR3 is CASSLGENTEAFF. CDR3 sequence (DNA): TGTGCCAGCAGTTTGGGCGAGAACACTGAAGCTTTCTTT.

The rearrangement uses TRBV28 and TRBJ2-6, with D unclear. Germline V gene lookup returns CDR1 MDHEN and CDR2 SYDVKM. V was trimmed by 5 bases and J by 3 bases, leaving 11 bases between them. This CDR3 contains 15 residues. CDR3 sequence: CASSNGMVGANVLTF. Written as DNA, the CDR3 is TGTGCCAGCAGTAATGGGATGGTTGGGGCCAACGTCCTGACTTTC.

The chain carries TRBV11-2 and TRBJ1-1; D unclear. The V gene's germline CDR1 is SGHAT and CDR2 FQNNGV. The length of the CDR3 is 16 residues. Trimming took off 5 bases at V and 1 base at J, with 17 bases between the two ends. The CDR3 here is CASSRAPTPTNTEAFF. The CDR3 DNA reads TGTGCCAGCAGCCGGGCACCAACACCCACGAACACTGAAGCTTTCTTT.

The J gene is TRBJ1-5, the V gene TRBV5-1; no definite D call. The CDR3 sequence is 16 residues long. V dropped 0 bases and J dropped 0 bases, with 10 bases sitting between them. Germline V lookup: CDR1 SGHRS, CDR2 YFSETQ. CDR3 in amino acids: CASSLGGGYSNQPQHF. The CDR3 DNA reads TGCGCCAGCAGCTTGGGGGGAGGGTATAGCAATCAGCCCCAGCATTTT.

This clone was detected once. The chain links TRBV28 to TRBJ2-1; 9 nucleotides line up with TRBD2. The germline CDR1 and CDR2 sequences are MDHEN and SYDVKM. After removal of 11 bases from V and 2 bases from J, the junction contained 7 bases not matched to a gene. The CDR3 runs to 14 residues. The CDR3 region has the DNA TGTGCCCTCAAAGCGGGAGGACCCTACAATGAGCAGTTCTTC. Its translation: CALKAGGPYNEQFF.

V is TRBV28 and J is TRBJ2-3, with 7 bases aligning to TRBD1. V shed 9 bases, J shed 9 bases, and the junction held 15 bases outside the gene matches. This CDR3 contains 14 residues. Germline CDR1 and CDR2: MDHEN and SYDVKM. CDR3 DNA: TGTGCCAGTGACCCTGGTAGGGGGCGCGGAACGCAGTATTTT. It is translated as CASDPGRGRGTQYF.